The T cell receptor (beta chain) under discussion was sequenced for a study of human thymus T cells. Overall study findings and caveats: Gene usage for V and J segments appeared biased in thymic and blood repertoires.

Thymus pieces cut out during corrective heart surgery were the tissue that was used. A remark on this clone: As yet, its antigen is unknown.

The V end was cut by 5 bases, the J end by 0 bases, with 10 bases between. CDR3 length equals 15 residues. Germline CDR1 reads MDHEN; CDR2 reads SYDVKM. The method was immunoSEQ multiplex PCR; TCRdb's version includes in-frame clones alone and lacks a portion of them. The table shows 75,000 to 90,000 clones, with 95% to 98% occurring only once. Material: thymus tissue. The gene calls are TRBV28 and TRBJ1-4; the D gene is possibly TRBD1 (6 bases). The TCR sequence derives from a boy under three years old with a congenital heart defect but otherwise immunologically healthy. This chain's CDR3 is CASSERDTTNEKLFF. The DNA for the CDR3 is TGTGCCAGCAGTGAAAGGGACACAACTAATGAAAAACTGTTTTTT.